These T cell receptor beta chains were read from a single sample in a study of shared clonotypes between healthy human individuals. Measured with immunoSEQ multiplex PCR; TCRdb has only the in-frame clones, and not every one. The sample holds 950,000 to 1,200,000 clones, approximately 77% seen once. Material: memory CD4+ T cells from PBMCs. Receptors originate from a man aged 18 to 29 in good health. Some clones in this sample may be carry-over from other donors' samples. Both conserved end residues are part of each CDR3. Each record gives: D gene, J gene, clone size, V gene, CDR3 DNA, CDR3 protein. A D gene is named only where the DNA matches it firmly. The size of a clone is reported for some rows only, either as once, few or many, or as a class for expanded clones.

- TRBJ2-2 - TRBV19 TGTGCCAGTCGGAGTGGGGGGAGCAGGAACACCGGGGAGCTGTTTTTT CASRSGGSRNTGELFF
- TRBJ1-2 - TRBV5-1 TGCGCCAGCAGCTCTGAAGGTAGGGCTAACTATGGCTACACCTTC CASSSEGRANYGYTF
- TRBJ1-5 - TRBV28 TGTGCCAGCAGTCCAACTAAGACAGTTAGCAATCAGCCCCAGCATTTT CASSPTKTVSNQPQHF
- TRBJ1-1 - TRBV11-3 TGTGCCAGCAGCTTAGGGGGACGTGAAGCTTTCTTT CASSLGGREAFF
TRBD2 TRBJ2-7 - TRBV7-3 TGTGCCAGCAGCATAGGACTAGCGGGAGGGTACGAGCAGTACTTC CASSIGLAGGYEQYF
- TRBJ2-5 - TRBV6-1 TGTGCCAGCAGTGGGGCAGGGGTCCGGGAGACCCAGTACTTC CASSGAGVRETQYF
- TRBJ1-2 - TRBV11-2 TGTGCCAGCAGCCTGACAGAATCTAACTATGGCTACACCTTC CASSLTESNYGYTF
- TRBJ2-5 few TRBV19 TGTGCCAGTAGTACGGCCTGGGACTACCAAGAGACCCAGTACTTC CASSTAWDYQETQYF
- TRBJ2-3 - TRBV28 TGTGCCAGCAGTTCTCGGTCAGATACGCAGTATTTT CASSSRSDTQYF
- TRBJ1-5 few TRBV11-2 TGTGCCAGCAGCTTAGATACAGGCAATCAGCCCCAGCATTTT CASSLDTGNQPQHF
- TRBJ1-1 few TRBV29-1 TGCAGCGTTGAGTTCTGGGGGAGCACTGAAGCTTTCTTT CSVEFWGSTEAFF
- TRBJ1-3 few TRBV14 TGTGCCAGCAGCAGCGTTCCTTCAAGTGCCATATATTTT CASSSVPSSAIYF
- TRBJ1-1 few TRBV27 TGTGCCAGCAGAAGGGCAGGGAGCACTGAAGCTTTCTTT CASRRAGSTEAFF
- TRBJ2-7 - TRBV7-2 TGTGCCAGCAGCTTACAACTGGACTCAGGCTACGAGCAGTACTTC CASSLQLDSGYEQYF
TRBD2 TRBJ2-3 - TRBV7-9 TGTGCCAGCAGCTCCGGGACTAGCGGAAGCACAGATACGCAGTATTTT CASSSGTSGSTDTQYF
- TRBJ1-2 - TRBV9 TGTGCCAGCAGCTCTACCGGGACCGCCTATGGCTACACCTTC CASSSTGTAYGYTF
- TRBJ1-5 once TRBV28 TGTGCCAGCAGTTCCATTACAGGGCCCAATCAGCCCCAGCATTTT CASSSITGPNQPQHF
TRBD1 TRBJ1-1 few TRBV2 TGTGCCAGCAGGAAAGAACAGGGGGAGGACACTGAAGCTTTCTTT CASRKEQGEDTEAFF
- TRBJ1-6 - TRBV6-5 TGTGCCAGCAGTTACTCGGGAGGAATCCCTTCACCCCTCCACTTT CASSYSGGIPSPLHF
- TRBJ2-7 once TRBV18 TGTGCCAGCTCACCATCACGACAGTTCTCCTACGAGCAGTACTTC CASSPSRQFSYEQYF
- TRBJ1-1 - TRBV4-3 TGCGCCAGCAGCCAAGAGTGGGATTCTGAAGCTTTCTTT CASSQEWDSEAFF
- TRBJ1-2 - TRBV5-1 TGCGCCAGCAGCTTGCTCAGAGGAGGCTACACCTTC CASSLLRGGYTF
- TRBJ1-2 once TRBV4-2 TGTGCCAGCAACCCTAGGGGAGGCGCTAACTATGGCTACACCTTC CASNPRGGANYGYTF
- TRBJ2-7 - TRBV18 TGTGCCAGCTCACCACAGAGCTCCTACGAGCAGTACTTC CASSPQSSYEQYF
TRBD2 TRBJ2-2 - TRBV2 TGTGCCAGCAGTGGCACTAGCGGAGGGGGCGGGGAGCTGTTTTTT CASSGTSGGGGELFF
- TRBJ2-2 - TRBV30 TGTGCCTGGAGCCCCCTGAGGGTTCAGATCGGGGAGCTGTTTTTT CAWSPLRVQIGELFF
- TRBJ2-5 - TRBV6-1 TGTGCCAGCAGTGAAGTACAGCAAGAGACCCAGTACTTC CASSEVQQETQYF
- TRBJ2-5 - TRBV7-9 TGTGCCAGCAGCCCCGCGGGAATGGAGACCCAGTACTTC CASSPAGMETQYF
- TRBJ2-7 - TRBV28 TGTGCCAGCAGGTATTTGACCTACGAGCAGTACTTC CASRYLTYEQYF
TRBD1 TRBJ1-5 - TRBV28 TGTGCCAGCATCCCCCGGGACAGCGAATATAGCAATCAGCCCCAGCATTTT CASIPRDSEYSNQPQHF
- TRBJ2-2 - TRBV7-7 TGTGCCAGCAGCCGAGAAAAGGGCTCCGGGGAGCTGTTTTTT CASSREKGSGELFF
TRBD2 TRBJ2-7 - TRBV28 TGTGCCAGCAGTCCCAGCGGGAGAGCCCCCTACGAGCAGTACTTC CASSPSGRAPYEQYF
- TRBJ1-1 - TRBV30 TGTGCCTGGGGTTCTCGAGAAGGGTTGAACACTGAAGCTTTCTTT CAWGSREGLNTEAFF
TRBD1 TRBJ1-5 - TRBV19 TGTGCCAGTAGTAGGGGTTTCACAGGGGGAAGAAATCAGCCCCAGCATTTT CASSRGFTGGRNQPQHF
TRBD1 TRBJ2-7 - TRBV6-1 TGTGCCAGCAGTGATGGACAGGCGGGCTCCTACGAGCAGTACTTC CASSDGQAGSYEQYF
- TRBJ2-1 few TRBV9 TGTGCCAGCAGCGTCGAGGGGATGACCTACAATGAGCAGTTCTTC CASSVEGMTYNEQFF
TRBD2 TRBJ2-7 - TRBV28 TGTGCCAGCAGCACCCCGGGCGGGAGGTCTCGGGAGCAGTACTTC CASSTPGGRSREQYF
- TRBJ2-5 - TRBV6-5 TGTGCCAGCAGTCGCGGACAGCAAGAGACCCAGTACTTC CASSRGQQETQYF
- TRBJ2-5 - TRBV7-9 TGTGCCAGCAGCGGTAGTGGGCTCGGAGAGACCCAGTACTTC CASSGSGLGETQYF
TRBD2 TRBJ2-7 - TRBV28 TGTGCCAGCAGTGCCCCCCCCGGGACTAGCGGCAGCTCCTACGAGCAGTACTTC CASSAPPGTSGSSYEQYF
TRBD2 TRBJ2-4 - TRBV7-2 TGTGCCAGCAGCCCCCGACTAGCGGGTTTAAACATTCAGTACTTC CASSPRLAGLNIQYF
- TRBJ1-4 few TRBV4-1 TGCGCCAGCAGCCCCTTGGCAGGACTACTGAGTTTT CASSPLAGLLSF
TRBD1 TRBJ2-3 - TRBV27 TGTGCCAGCAGCCGGAAGATACGACAGGGTACAGATACGCAGTATTTT CASSRKIRQGTDTQYF